This TCR beta chain was observed in a study of T cell responses to AZD1222 COVID-19 vaccine. Study-level points and caveats: Two AZD1222 doses significantly raised spike-specific TCR breadth and depth over controls. Donors were chiefly white British, with a greater number of females, and clonal diversity was perhaps underestimated. Unmutated variant regions are reportedly the target of nearly half of TCRs that are spike-specific.

This CDR3 contains 13 residues. Second-dose groups at about 4 or about 12 weeks were pooled. Data came from immunoSEQ multiplex PCR; TCRdb stores just in-frame clones and leaves some out. The sample lists roughly 130,000 clones, 90% to 95% occurring once. Concerning this clone: Its antigen is undetermined.

This receptor was identified in an adult who received the AZD1222 COVID-19 vaccine. The gene calls are TRBV21-1 and TRBJ2-1; the D call of TRBD1 is as the table states it, not checked on the DNA. TRBV21-1 is a recognized pseudogene. The starting material was peripheral blood, obtained 28 days after the second AZD1222 dose. The chain's CDR3 is CASSKVRVDEQFF. DNA for the CDR3: TGTGCCAGCAGCAAAGTCAGGGTGGATGAGCAGTTCTTC.